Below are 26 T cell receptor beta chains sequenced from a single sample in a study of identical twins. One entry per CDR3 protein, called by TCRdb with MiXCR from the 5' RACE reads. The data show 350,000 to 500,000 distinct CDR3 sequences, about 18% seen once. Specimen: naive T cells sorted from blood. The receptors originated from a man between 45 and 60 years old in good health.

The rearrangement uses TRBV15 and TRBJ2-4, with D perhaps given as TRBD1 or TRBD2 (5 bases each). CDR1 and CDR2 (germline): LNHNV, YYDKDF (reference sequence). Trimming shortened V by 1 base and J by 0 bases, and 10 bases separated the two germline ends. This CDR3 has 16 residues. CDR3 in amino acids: CATSRGGELAKNIQYF. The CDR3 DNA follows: TGTGCCACCAGCAGAGGAGGGGAACTAGCCAAAAACATTCAGTACTTC.

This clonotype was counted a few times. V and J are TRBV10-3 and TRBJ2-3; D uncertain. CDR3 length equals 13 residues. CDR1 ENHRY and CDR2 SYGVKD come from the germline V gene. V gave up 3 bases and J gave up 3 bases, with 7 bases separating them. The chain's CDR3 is CAISELDTDTQYF. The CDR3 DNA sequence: TGTGCCATCAGTGAACTGGATACAGATACGCAGTATTTT.

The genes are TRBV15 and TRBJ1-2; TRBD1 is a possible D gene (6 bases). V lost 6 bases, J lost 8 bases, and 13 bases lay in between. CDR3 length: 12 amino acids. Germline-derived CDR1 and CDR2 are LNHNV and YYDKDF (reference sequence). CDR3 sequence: CATRTGSRGYTF. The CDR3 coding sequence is TGTGCCACCAGAACAGGGTCCCGGGGCTACACCTTC. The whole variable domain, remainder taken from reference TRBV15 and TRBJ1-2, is DAMVIQNPRYQVTQFGKPVTLSCSQTLNHNVMYWYQQKSSQAPKLLFHYYDKDFNNEADTPDNFQSRRPNTSFCFLDIRSPGLGDTAMYLCATRTGSRGYTFGSGTRLTVV.

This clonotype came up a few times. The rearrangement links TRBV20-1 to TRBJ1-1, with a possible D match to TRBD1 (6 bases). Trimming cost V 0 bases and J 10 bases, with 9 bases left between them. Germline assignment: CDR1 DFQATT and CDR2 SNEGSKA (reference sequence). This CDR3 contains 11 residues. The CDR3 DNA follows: TGCAGTGCTAGAGATCGGGGGCGAGCTTTCTTT. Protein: CSARDRGRAFF.

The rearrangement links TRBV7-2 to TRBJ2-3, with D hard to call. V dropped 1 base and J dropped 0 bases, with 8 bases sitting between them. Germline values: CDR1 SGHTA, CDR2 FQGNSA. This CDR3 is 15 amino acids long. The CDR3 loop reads CASSLVTGSTDTQYF. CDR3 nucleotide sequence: TGTGCCAGCAGCTTAGTCACTGGTAGCACAGATACGCAGTATTTT.

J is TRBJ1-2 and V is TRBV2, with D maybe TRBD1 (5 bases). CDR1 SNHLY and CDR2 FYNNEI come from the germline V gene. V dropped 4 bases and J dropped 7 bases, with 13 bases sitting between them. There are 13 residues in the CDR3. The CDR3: CASSVSGSSGYTF. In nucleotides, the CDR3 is TGTGCCAGCAGTGTATCAGGGAGTTCTGGCTACACCTTC. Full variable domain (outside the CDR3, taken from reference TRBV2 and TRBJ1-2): EPEVTQTPSHQVTQMGQEVILRCVPISNHLYFYWYRQILGQKVEFLVSFYNNEISEKSEIFDDQFSVERPDGSNFTLKIRSTKLEDSAMYFCASSVSGSSGYTFGSGTRLTVV.

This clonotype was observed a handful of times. As DNA, the CDR3 is TGTGCCAGCAGTCAGTATACGAACACTGAAGCTTTCTTT. Translating it yields CASSQYTNTEAFF. The chain combines TRBV12-3 or TRBV12-4 with TRBJ1-1; unclear D gene. The CDR3 covers 13 residues. Trimming left V 5 bases short and J 1 base short, with 8 bases between.

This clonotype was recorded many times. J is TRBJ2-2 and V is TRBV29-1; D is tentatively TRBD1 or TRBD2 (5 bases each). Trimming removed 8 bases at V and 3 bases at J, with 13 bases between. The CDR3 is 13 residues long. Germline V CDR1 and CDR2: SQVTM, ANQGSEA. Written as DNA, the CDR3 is TGCAGCACCCGGGGACGGGACACCGGGGAGCTGTTTTTT. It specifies CSTRGRDTGELFF.

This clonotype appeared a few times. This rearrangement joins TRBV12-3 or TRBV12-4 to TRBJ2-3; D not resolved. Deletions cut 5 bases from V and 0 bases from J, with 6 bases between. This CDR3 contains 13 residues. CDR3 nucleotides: TGTGCCAGCAGTACGATAAGCACAGATACGCAGTATTTT. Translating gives CASSTISTDTQYF.

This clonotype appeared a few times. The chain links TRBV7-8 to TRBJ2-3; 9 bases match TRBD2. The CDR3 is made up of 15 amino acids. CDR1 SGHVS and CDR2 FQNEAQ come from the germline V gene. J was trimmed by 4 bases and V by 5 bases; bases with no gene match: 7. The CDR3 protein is CASSSRTSAPDTQYF. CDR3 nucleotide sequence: TGTGCCAGCAGCAGCCGGACTAGCGCGCCAGATACGCAGTATTTT.

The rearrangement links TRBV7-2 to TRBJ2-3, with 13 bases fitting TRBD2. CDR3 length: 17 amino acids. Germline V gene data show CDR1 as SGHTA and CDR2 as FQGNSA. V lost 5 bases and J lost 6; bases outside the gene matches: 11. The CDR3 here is CASSLGLAGPAGDTQYF. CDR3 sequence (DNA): TGTGCCAGCAGCCTGGGACTAGCGGGACCCGCGGGGGATACGCAGTATTTT. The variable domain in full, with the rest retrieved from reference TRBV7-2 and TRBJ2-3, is GAGVSQSPSNKVTEKGKDVELRCDPISGHTALYWYRQSLGQGLEFLIYFQGNSAPDKSGLPSDRFSAERTGGSVSTLTIQRTQQEDSAVYLCASSLGLAGPAGDTQYFGPGTRLTVL.

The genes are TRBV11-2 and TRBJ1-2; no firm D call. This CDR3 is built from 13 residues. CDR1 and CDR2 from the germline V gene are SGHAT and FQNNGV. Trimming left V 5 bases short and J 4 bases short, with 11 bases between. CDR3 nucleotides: TGTGCCAGCAGCCGTACGTCGGGCTATGGCTACACCTTC. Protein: CASSRTSGYGYTF.

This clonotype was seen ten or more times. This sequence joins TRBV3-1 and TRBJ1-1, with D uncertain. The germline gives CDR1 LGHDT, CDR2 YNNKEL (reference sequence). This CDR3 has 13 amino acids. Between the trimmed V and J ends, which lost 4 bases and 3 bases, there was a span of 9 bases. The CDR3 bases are TGTGCCAGCAGCCTTGATTGGGACACTGAAGCTTTCTTT. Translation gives CASSLDWDTEAFF.

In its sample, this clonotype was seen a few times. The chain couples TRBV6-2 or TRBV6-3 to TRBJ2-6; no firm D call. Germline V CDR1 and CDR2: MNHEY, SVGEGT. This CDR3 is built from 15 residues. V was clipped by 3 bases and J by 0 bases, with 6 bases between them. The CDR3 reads CASSYWTSGANVLTF. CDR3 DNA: TGTGCCAGCAGTTATTGGACCTCTGGGGCCAACGTCCTGACTTTC.

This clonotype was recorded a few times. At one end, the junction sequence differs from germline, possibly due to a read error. For the CDR3, the DNA is TGTGCCAGTTACACCATCCGACTAGCGGGAGAGGGTGAGCCGTTCTTC. It translates to CASYTIRLAGEGEPFF. The chain employs TRBV28 and TRBJ2-1; 12 bases fit TRBD2. This CDR3 comprises 16 residues. In germline, CDR1 is MDHEN, CDR2 SYDVKM.

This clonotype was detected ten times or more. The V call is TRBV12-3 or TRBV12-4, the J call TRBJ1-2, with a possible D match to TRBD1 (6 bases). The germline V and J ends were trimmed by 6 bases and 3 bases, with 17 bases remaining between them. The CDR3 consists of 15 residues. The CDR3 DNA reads TGTGCCAGCAGATTGCGGGGGGCGCCTGACTATGGCTACACCTTC. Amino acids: CASRLRGAPDYGYTF.

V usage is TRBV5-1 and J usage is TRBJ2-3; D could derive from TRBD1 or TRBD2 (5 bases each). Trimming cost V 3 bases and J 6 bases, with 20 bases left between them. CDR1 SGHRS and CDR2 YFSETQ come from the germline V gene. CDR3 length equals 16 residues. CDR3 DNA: TGCGCCAGCAGCTGGGGGAGAAGCCAGCAAAGGGATACGCAGTATTTT. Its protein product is CASSWGRSQQRDTQYF.

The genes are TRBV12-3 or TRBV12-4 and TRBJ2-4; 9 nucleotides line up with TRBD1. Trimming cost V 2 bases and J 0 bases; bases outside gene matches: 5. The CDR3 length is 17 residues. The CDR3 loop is CASSLTGGFLAKNIQYF. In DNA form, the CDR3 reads TGTGCCAGCAGTTTAACAGGGGGCTTCCTAGCCAAAAACATTCAGTACTTC.

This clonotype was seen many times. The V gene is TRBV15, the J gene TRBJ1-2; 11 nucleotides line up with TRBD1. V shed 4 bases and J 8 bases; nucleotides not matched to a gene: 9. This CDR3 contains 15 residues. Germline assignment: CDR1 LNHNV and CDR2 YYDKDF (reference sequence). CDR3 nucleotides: TGTGCCACCAGCAAACGTAGGGACAGGGGGTACGGCTACACCTTC. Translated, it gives CATSKRRDRGYGYTF. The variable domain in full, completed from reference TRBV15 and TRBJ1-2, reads DAMVIQNPRYQVTQFGKPVTLSCSQTLNHNVMYWYQQKSSQAPKLLFHYYDKDFNNEADTPDNFQSRRPNTSFCFLDIRSPGLGDTAMYLCATSKRRDRGYGYTFGSGTRLTVV.

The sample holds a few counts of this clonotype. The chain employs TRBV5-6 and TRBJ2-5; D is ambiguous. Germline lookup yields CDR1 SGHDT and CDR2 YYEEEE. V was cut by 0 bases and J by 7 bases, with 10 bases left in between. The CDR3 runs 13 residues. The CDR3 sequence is CASSLGSHGTQYF. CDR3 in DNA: TGTGCCAGCAGCTTGGGGTCTCACGGGACCCAGTACTTC.

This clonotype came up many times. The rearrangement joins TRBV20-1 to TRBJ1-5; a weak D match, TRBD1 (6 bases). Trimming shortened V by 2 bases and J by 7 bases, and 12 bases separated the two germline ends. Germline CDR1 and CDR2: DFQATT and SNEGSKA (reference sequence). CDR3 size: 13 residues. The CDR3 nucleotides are TGCAGTGCTAGACAAGACAGGACCCAGCCCCAGCATTTT. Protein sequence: CSARQDRTQPQHF.

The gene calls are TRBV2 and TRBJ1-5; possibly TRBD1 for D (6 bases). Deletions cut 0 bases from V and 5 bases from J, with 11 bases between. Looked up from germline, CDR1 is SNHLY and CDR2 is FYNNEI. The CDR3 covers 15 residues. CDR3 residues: CASSEARGHHQPQHF. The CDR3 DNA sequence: TGTGCCAGCAGTGAAGCACGGGGGCACCATCAGCCCCAGCATTTT.

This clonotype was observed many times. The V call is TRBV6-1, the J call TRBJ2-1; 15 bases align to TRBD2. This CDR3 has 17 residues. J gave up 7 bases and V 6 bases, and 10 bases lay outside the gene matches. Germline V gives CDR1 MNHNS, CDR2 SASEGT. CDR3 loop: CASRPPGTSGGRNEQFF. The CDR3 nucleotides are TGTGCCAGCAGGCCTCCAGGGACTAGCGGGGGGCGGAATGAGCAGTTCTTC.

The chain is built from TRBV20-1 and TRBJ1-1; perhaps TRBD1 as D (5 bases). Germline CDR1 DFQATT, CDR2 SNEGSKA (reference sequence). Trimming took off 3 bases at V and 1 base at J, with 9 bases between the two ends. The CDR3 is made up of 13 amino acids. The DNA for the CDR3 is TGCAGTGCTAGGGGCGGACAGAACACTGAAGCTTTCTTT. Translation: CSARGGQNTEAFF.

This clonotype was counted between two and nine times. The CDR3 coding sequence is TGTGCCAGCAGCCGAGACTTGATAGCGGGAAAATCCTACGAGCAGTACTTC. Protein: CASSRDLIAGKSYEQYF. V usage is TRBV14 and J usage is TRBJ2-7; 8 bases are a match to TRBD2. The CDR3 consists of 17 residues. Germline trimming cut 4 bases from V and 1 base from J; bases unmatched to any gene: 12. Germline V CDR1 and CDR2: SGHDN, FVKESK.

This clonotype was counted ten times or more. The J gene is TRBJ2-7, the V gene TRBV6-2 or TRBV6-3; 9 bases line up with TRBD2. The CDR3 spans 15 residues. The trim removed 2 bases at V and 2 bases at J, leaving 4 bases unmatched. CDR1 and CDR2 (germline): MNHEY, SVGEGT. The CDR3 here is CASSYVAGGTYEQYF. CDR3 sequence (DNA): TGTGCCAGCAGTTACGTCGCGGGAGGGACCTACGAGCAGTACTTC.